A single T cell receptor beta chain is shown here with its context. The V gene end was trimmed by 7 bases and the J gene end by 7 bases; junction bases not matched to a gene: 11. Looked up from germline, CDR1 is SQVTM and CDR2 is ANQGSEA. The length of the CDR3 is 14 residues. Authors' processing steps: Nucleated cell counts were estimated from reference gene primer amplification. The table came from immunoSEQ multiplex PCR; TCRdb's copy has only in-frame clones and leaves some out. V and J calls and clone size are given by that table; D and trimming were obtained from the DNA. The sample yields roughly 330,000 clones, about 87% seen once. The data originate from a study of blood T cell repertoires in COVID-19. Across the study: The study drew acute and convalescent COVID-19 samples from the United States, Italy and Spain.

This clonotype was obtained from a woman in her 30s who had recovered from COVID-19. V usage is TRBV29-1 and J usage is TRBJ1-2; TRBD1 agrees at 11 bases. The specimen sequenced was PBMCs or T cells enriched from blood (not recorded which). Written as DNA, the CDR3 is TGCAGCGCAGCTCCGGGGACAGGGGGTGCTGGCTACACCTTC. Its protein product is CSAAPGTGGAGYTF.